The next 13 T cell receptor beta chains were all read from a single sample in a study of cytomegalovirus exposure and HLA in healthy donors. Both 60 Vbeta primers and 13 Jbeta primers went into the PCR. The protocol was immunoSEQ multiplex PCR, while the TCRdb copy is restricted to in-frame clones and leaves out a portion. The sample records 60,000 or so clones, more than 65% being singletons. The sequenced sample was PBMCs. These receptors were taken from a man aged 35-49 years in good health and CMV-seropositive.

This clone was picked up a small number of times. The CDR3 here is CASSPGDSWAFF. The CDR3 DNA is TGTGCCAGCAGCCCCGGGGACAGTTGGGCTTTCTTT. V and J are TRBV13 and TRBJ1-1, with 7 positions matching TRBD1. The germline gives CDR1 PRHDT, CDR2 FYEKMQ (reference sequence). Losses at the gene ends were 5 bases for V and 11 bases for J; bases not matched to a gene: 8. CDR3 length: 12 residues.

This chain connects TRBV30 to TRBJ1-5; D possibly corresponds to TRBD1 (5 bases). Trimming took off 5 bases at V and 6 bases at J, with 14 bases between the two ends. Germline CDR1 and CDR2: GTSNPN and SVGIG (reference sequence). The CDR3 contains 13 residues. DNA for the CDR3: TGTGCCTGGCAGGGTGGACCATCTCAGCCCCAGCATTTT. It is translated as CAWQGGPSQPQHF. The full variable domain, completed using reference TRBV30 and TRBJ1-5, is SQTIHQWPATLVQPVGSPLSLECTVEGTSNPNLYWYRQAAGRGLQLLFYSVGIGQISSEVPQNLSASRPQDRQFILSSKKLLLSDSGFYLCAWQGGPSQPQHFGDGTRLSIL.

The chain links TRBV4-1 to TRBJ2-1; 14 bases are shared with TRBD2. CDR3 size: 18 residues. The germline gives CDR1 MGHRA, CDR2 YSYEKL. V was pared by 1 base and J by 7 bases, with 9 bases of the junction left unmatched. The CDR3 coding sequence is TGCGCCAGCAGCCAAGCCCGGACTAGCGGGGGGCTAATGAATGAGCAGTTCTTC. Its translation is CASSQARTSGGLMNEQFF.

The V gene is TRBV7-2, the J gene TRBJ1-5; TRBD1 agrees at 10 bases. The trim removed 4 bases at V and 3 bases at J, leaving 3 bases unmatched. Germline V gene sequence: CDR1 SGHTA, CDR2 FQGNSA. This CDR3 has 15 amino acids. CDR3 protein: CASSWGQGYNQPQHF. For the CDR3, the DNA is TGTGCCAGCAGCTGGGGACAGGGGTACAATCAGCCCCAGCATTTT.

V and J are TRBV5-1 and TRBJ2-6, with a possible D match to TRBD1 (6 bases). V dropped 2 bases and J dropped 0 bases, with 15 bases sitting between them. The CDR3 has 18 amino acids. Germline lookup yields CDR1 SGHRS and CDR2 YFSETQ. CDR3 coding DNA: TGCGCCAGCAGCTTCTTTCCAGGGGCTTCCTCTGGGGCCAACGTCCTGACTTTC. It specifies CASSFFPGASSGANVLTF.

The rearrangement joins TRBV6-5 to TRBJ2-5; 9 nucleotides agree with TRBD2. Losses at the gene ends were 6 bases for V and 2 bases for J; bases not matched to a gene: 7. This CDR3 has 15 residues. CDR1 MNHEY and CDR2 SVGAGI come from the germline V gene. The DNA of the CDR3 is TGTGCCAGCAGGATCCTAAGCGGGGGGCAAGAGACCCAGTACTTC. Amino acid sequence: CASRILSGGQETQYF.

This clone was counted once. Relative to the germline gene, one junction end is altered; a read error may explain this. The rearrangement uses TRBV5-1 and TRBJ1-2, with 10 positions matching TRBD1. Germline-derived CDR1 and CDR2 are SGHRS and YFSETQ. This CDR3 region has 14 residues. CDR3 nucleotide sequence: TGCGCCAGCAGCTTGGGAGAGGAGGGACAGGGGAAGTTCTTC. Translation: CASSLGEEGQGKFF.

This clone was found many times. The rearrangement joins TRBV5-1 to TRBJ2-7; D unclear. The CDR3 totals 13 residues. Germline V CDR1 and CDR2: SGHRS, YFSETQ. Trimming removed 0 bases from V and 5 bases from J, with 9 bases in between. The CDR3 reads CASSLGLEDEQYF. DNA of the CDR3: TGCGCCAGCAGCTTGGGATTAGAGGACGAGCAGTACTTC. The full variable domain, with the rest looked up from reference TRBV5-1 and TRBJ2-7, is KAGVTQTPRYLIKTRGQQVTLSCSPISGHRSVSWYQQTPGQGLQFLFEYFSETQRNKGNFPGRFSGRQFSNSRSEMNVSTLELGDSALYLCASSLGLEDEQYFGPGTRLTVT.

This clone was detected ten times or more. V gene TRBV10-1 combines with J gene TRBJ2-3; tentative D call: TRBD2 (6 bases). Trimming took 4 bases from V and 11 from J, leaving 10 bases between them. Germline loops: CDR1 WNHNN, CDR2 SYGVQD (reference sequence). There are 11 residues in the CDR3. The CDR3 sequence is CASSAAGKQYF. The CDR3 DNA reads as TGCGCCAGCAGTGCCGCGGGGAAGCAGTATTTT.

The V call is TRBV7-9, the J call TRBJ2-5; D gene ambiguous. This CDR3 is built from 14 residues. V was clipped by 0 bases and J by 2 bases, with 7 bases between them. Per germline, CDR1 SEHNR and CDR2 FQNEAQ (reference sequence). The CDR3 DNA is TGTGCCAGCAGCTTAGCGGCCGATCAAGAGACCCAGTACTTC. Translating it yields CASSLAADQETQYF.

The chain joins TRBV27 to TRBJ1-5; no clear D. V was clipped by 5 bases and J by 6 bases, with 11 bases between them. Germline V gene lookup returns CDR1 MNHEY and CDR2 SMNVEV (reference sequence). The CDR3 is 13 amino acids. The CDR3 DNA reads TGTGCCAGCAGTCCGCAGGCTCTTCAGCCCCAGCATTTT. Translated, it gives CASSPQALQPQHF.

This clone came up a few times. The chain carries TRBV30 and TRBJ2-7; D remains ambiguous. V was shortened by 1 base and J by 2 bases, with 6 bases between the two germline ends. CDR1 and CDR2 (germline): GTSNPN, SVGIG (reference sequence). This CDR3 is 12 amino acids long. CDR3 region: CAWSDNPYEQYF. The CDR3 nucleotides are TGTGCCTGGAGTGACAATCCCTACGAGCAGTACTTC.

Here the CDR3 reads CASSPGLAGGDEQFF. CDR3 nucleotide sequence: TGCGCCAGCAGCCCCGGACTAGCGGGGGGTGATGAGCAGTTCTTC. The rearrangement links TRBV4-3 to TRBJ2-1; 14 positions agree with TRBD2. There are 15 residues in the CDR3. Germline-derived CDR1 and CDR2 are LGHNA and YSLEER. V was clipped by 4 bases and J by 8 bases; unmatched bases: 4.